This passage covers 7 T cell receptor beta chains from one sample sequenced in a study of cytomegalovirus exposure and HLA in healthy donors. Primers for the PCR totalled 60 Vbeta and 13 Jbeta. The data were produced by immunoSEQ multiplex PCR, yet TCRdb's version contains in-frame clones alone and is incomplete. The repertoire holds over 75,000 clones, with about 67% as singletons. The sequenced sample consisted of PBMCs. Receptors originate from a man aged 30-40 years in good health and CMV-seronegative.

V gene TRBV7-3 combines with J gene TRBJ1-5; TRBD1 agrees at 9 bases. Germline-derived CDR1 and CDR2 are SGHTA and FQGTGA. CDR3 length equals 15 residues. With V trimmed by 5 bases and J by 7 bases, 9 bases remained unmatched. CDR3 bases: TGTGCCAGCAGCCCGGGGACAGGGCAGGGCCAGCCCCAGCATTTT. It encodes CASSPGTGQGQPQHF.

The sample holds a few counts of this clone. V gene TRBV6-6 combines with J gene TRBJ2-3; D gene unclear. The germline V gene encodes CDR1 MNHNY and CDR2 SVGAGI (reference sequence). V shed 6 bases and J shed 3 bases, with 4 bases lying between them. The CDR3 spans 11 residues. The CDR3 loop reads CASSLTDTQYF. The CDR3 nucleotides are TGTGCCAGCAGCCTTACAGATACGCAGTATTTT.

The V call is TRBV6-1, the J call TRBJ1-5; 10 positions match TRBD1. Germline CDR1 is MNHNS and CDR2 is SASEGT. The V and J ends lost 6 bases and 6 bases, in that order; junction bases with no gene match: 8. The CDR3 is made up of 15 amino acids. This chain's CDR3 is CASREGQGIGQPQHF. CDR3 DNA sequence: TGTGCCAGCAGAGAGGGACAGGGGATCGGTCAGCCCCAGCATTTT.

The CDR3 nucleotides are TGTGCCAGCAGCACGCTAGGGGAAAATGAGCAGTTCTTC. It encodes CASSTLGENEQFF. The chain employs TRBV11-2 and TRBJ2-1, with D perhaps matching TRBD1 (5 bases). Deletions cut 5 bases from V and 7 bases from J, with 12 bases between. The CDR3 has 13 residues. Germline loops: CDR1 SGHAT, CDR2 FQNNGV. Looking up the rest from reference TRBV11-2 and TRBJ2-1 gives the full variable domain: EAGVAQSPRYKIIEKRQSVAFWCNPISGHATLYWYQQILGQGPKLLIQFQNNGVVDDSQLPKDRFSAERLKGVDSTLKIQPAKLEDSAVYLCASSTLGENEQFFGPGTRLTVL.

V gene TRBV19 combines with J gene TRBJ2-2; 7 nucleotides match TRBD2. V dropped 2 bases and J dropped 7; count of bases not matched to a gene: 7. The length of the CDR3 is 15 residues. Germline V gives CDR1 LNHDA, CDR2 SQIVND (reference sequence). CDR3 sequence reads: CASSIMVAGIGELFF. The DNA of the CDR3 is TGTGCCAGTAGTATAATGGTAGCGGGTATCGGGGAGCTGTTTTTT.

The J gene is TRBJ1-2, the V gene TRBV7-2, with D maybe TRBD1 (6 bases). The CDR3 has 12 amino acids. The V and J ends lost 4 bases and 5 bases respectively, with 8 bases between them. Germline CDR1 SGHTA, CDR2 FQGNSA. CDR3 coding DNA: TGTGCCAGCAGCTCCACAGGGTATGGCTACACCTTC. Protein sequence: CASSSTGYGYTF.

The V gene is TRBV7-8, the J gene TRBJ1-1; D perhaps matches TRBD1 (6 bases). The CDR3 consists of 16 residues. The germline V gene encodes CDR1 SGHVS and CDR2 FQNEAQ. The V and J ends lost 4 bases and 2 bases respectively, with 17 bases between them. In nucleotides, the CDR3 is TGTGCCAGCAGCTCAATTCGACAGGCCCCTAACACTGAAGCTTTCTTT. The encoded protein is CASSSIRQAPNTEAFF. The whole variable domain, filled in from reference TRBV7-8 and TRBJ1-1, reads GAGVSQSPRYKVAKRGQDVALRCDPISGHVSLFWYQQALGQGPEFLTYFQNEAQLDKSGLPSDRFFAERPEGSVSTLKIQRTQQEDSAVYLCASSSIRQAPNTEAFFGQGTRLTVV.